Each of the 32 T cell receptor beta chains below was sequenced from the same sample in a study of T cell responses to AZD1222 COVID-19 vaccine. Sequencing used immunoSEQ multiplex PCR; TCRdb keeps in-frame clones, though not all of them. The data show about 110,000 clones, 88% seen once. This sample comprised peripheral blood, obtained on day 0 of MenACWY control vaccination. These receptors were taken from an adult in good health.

This CDR3 is CASGLSQYGYTF. CDR3 in DNA: TGTGCTAGTGGTTTGTCACAGTATGGCTACACCTTC. The V call is TRBV12-5, the J call TRBJ1-2; D not certain. From germline, CDR1 is LGHNT and CDR2 FRNRAP. The CDR3 has 12 residues. The V end was cut by 2 bases, the J end by 5 bases, with 6 bases between.

The CDR3 sequence is CASSQAFSGQETEAFF. DNA of the CDR3: TGCGCCAGCAGCCAAGCCTTTTCGGGACAAGAGACTGAAGCTTTCTTT. The chain links TRBV4-1 to TRBJ1-1, with D possibly matching TRBD1 (6 bases). The CDR3 has 16 amino acids. Deletions cut 1 base from V and 5 bases from J, with 17 bases between. Germline-derived CDR1 and CDR2 are MGHRA and YSYEKL.

The CDR3 DNA sequence: TGTGCCAGCAGCCTCTCGGGGAGTAATGGCTACACCTTC. Residues: CASSLSGSNGYTF. The chain is built from TRBV11-1 and TRBJ1-2, with no clear D. The CDR3 sequence is 13 residues long. Germline-derived CDR1 and CDR2 are SGHAT and FQDESV (reference sequence). Trimming removed 5 bases at V and 6 bases at J, with 13 bases between.

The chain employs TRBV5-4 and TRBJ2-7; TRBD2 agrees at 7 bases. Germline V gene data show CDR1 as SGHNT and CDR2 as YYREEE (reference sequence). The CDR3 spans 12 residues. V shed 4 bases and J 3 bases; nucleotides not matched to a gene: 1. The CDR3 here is CASSGGSYEQYF. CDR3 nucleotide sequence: TGTGCCAGCAGCGGCGGGAGCTACGAGCAGTACTTC.

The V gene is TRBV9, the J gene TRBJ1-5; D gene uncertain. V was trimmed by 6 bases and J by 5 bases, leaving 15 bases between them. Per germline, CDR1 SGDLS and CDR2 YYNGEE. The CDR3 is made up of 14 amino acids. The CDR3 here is CASNNGGLDQPQHF. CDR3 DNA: TGTGCCAGCAACAACGGAGGGCTTGATCAGCCCCAGCATTTT.

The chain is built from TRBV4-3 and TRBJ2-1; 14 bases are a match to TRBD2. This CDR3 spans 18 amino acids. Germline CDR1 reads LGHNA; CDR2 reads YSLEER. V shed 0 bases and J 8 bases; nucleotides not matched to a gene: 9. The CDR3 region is CASSQEPGLAGVGDEQFF. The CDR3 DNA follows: TGCGCCAGCAGCCAAGAACCGGGACTAGCGGGAGTGGGGGATGAGCAGTTCTTC.

The CDR3 here is CASSPRGGQWTEAFF. CDR3 sequence (DNA): TGTGCCAGCAGCCCCAGAGGGGGGCAGTGGACTGAAGCTTTCTTT. The genes are TRBV27 and TRBJ1-1, with D perhaps matching TRBD1 (6 bases). This CDR3 has 15 amino acids. Germline V CDR1 and CDR2: MNHEY, SMNVEV (reference sequence). Trimming left V 6 bases short and J 5 bases short, with 19 bases between.

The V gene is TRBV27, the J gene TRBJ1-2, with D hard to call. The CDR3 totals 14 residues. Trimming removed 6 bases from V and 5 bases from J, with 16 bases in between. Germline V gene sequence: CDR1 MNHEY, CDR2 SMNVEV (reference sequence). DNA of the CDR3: TGTGCCAGCAGCTCATGGCCGAGCCGGTATGGCTACACCTTC. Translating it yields CASSSWPSRYGYTF.

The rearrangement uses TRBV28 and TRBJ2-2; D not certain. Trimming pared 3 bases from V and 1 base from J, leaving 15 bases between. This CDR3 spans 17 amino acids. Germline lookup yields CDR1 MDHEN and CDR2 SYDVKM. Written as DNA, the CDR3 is TGTGCCAGCAGTTTTACGGATGCTGCTGAGAACACCGGGGAGCTGTTTTTT. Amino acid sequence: CASSFTDAAENTGELFF.

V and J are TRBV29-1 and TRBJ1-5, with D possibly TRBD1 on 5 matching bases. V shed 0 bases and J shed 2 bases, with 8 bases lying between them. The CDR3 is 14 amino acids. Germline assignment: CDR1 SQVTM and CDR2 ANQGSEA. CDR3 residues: CSVEEGAGNQPQHF. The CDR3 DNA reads TGCAGCGTTGAAGAAGGGGCGGGCAATCAGCCCCAGCATTTT.

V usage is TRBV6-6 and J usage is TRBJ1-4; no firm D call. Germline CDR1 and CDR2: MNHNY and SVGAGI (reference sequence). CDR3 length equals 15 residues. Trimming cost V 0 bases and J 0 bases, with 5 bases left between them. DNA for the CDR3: TGTGCCAGCAGTTACTCGGGGTCAACTAATGAAAAACTGTTTTTT. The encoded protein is CASSYSGSTNEKLFF.

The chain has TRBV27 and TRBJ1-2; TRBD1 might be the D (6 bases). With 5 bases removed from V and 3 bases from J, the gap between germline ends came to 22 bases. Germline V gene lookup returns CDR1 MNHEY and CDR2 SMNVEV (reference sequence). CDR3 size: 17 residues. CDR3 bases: TGTGCCAGCAGTCCGTTGACAGGTTCCCCTAACTACTATGGCTACACCTTC. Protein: CASSPLTGSPNYYGYTF.

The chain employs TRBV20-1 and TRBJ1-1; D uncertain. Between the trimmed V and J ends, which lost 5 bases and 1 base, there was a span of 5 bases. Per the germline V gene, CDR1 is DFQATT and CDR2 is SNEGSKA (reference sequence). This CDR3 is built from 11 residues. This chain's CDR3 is CSALRNTEAFF. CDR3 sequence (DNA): TGCAGTGCTCTCCGGAACACTGAAGCTTTCTTT.

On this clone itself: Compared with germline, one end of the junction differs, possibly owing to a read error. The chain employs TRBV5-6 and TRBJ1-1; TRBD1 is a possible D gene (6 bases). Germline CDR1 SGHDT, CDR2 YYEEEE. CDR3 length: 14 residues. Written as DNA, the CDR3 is TGTGCCAGCAGTTTGGGGGGCGCGGGCACTGAAGCTTTCTTT. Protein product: CASSLGGAGTEAFF.

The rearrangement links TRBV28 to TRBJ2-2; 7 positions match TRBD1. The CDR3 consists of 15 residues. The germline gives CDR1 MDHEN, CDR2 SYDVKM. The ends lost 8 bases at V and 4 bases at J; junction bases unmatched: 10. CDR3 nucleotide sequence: TGTGCCAGCGAACCCGCGGACAGGCTCACCGGGGAGCTGTTTTTT. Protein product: CASEPADRLTGELFF.

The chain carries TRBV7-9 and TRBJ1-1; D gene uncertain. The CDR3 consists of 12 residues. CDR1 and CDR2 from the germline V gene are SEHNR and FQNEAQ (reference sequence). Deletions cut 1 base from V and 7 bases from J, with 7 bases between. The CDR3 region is CASSLGDLEAFF. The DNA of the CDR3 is TGTGCCAGCAGCTTAGGGGATCTTGAAGCTTTCTTT.

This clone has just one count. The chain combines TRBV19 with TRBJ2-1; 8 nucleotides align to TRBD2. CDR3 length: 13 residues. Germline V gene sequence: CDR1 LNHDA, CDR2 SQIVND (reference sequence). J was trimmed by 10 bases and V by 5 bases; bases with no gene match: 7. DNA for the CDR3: TGTGCCAGTAGTTCGACTCCGGGGGGGGAGCAGTTCTTC. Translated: CASSSTPGGEQFF.

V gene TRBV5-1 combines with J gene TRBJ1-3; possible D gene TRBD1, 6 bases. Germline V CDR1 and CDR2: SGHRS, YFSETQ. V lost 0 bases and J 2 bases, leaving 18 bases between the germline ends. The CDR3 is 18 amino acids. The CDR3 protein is CASSLAVSLTGTGNTIYF. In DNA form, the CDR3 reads TGCGCCAGCAGCTTGGCCGTTTCCCTAACAGGGACTGGAAACACCATATATTTT.

CDR3 sequence reads: CASTRGTGELFF. CDR3 nucleotides: TGTGCCAGCACCCGGGGCACCGGGGAGCTGTTTTTT. The rearrangement uses TRBV25-1 and TRBJ2-2; the D gene is possibly TRBD2 (5 bases). The V gene's germline CDR1 is MGHDK and CDR2 SYGVNS. This CDR3 is built from 12 residues. Between the trimmed V and J ends, which lost 7 bases and 4 bases, there was a span of 7 bases.

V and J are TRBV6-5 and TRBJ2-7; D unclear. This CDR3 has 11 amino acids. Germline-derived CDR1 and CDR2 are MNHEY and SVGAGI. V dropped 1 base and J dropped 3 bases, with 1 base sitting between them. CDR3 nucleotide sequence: TGTGCCAGCAGTTACTACTACGAGCAGTACTTC. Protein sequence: CASSYYYEQYF.

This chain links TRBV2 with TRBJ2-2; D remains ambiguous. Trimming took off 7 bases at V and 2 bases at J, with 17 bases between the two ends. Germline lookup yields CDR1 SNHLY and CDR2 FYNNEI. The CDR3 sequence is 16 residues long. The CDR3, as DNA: TGTGCCAGCATCGGCCCAGGCGCTTCAAACACCGGGGAGCTGTTTTTT. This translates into CASIGPGASNTGELFF.

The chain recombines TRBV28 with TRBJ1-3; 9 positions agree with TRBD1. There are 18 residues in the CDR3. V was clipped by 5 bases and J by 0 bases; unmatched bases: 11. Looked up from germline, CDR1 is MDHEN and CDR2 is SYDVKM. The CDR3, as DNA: TGTGCCAGCAGTCGTACAGGGGGCATAGGGGTCTCTGGAAACACCATATATTTT. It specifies CASSRTGGIGVSGNTIYF.

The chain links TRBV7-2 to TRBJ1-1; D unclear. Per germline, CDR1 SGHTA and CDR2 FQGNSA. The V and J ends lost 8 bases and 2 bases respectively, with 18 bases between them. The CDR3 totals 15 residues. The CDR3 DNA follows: TGTGCCAGCCCCCCCGAAAAGGGCAGCAACACTGAAGCTTTCTTT. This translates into CASPPEKGSNTEAFF.

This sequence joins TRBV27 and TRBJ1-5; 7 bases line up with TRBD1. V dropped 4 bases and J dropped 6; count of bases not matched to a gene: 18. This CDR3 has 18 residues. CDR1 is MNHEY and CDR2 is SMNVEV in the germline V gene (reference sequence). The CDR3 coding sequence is TGTGCCAGCAGTTCTACCCCACGCTCAGGGGGTTTTGCTCAGCCCCAGCATTTT. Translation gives CASSSTPRSGGFAQPQHF.

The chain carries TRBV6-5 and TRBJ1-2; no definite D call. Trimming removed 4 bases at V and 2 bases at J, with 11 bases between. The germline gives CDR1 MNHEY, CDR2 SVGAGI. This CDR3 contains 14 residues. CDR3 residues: CASSSWETNYGYTF. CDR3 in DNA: TGTGCCAGCAGTTCTTGGGAGACGAACTATGGCTACACCTTC.

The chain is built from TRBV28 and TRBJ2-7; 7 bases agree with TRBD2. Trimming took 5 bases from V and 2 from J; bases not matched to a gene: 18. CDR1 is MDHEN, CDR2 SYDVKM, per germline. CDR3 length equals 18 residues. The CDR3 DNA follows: TGTGCCAGCAGTCCTCCAAATCGACTGGGCGGGAGTACCTACGAGCAGTACTTC. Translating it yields CASSPPNRLGGSTYEQYF. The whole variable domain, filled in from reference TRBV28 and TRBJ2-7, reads DVKVTQSSRYLVKRTGEKVFLECVQDMDHENMFWYRQDPGLGLRLIYFSYDVKMKEKGDIPEGYSVSREKKERFSLILESASTNQTSMYLCASSPPNRLGGSTYEQYFGPGTRLTVT.

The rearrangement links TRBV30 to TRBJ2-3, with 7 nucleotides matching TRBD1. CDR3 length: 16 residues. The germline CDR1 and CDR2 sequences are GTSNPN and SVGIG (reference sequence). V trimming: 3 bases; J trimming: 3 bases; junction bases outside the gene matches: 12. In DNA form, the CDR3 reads TGTGCCTGGAGCCGAGGACACAGGGGAGATACAGATACGCAGTATTTT. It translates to CAWSRGHRGDTDTQYF.

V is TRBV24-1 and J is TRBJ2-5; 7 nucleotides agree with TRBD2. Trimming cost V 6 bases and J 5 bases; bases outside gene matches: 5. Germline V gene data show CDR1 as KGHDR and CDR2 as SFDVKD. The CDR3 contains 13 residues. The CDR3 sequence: CATSWRGWETQYF. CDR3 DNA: TGTGCCACCAGTTGGCGGGGGTGGGAGACCCAGTACTTC.

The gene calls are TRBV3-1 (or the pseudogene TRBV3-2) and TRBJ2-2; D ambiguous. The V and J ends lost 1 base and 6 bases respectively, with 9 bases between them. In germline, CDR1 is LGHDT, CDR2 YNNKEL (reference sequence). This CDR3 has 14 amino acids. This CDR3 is CASSQVADAGELFF. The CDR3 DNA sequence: TGTGCCAGCAGCCAAGTGGCAGACGCCGGGGAGCTGTTTTTT.

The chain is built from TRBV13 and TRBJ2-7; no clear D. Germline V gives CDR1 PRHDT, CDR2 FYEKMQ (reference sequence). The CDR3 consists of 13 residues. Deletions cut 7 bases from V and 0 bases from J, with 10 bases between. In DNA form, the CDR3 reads TGTGCCAGCACCCCGGGTTTCTCCTACGAGCAGTACTTC. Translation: CASTPGFSYEQYF.

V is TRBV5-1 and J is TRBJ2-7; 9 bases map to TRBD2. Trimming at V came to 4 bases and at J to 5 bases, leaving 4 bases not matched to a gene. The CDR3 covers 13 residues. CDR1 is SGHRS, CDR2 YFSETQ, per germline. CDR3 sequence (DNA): TGCGCCAGCAGCCGGGCGGGGGGGCACGAGCAGTACTTC. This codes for CASSRAGGHEQYF.

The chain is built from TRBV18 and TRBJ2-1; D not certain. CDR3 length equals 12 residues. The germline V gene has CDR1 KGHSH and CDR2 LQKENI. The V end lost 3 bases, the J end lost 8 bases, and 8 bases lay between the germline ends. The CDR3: CASSPESDEQFF. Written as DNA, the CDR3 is TGTGCCAGCTCACCCGAAAGCGATGAGCAGTTCTTC.